Shown below are 18 T cell receptor beta chains from a single sample sequenced in a study of blood T cell repertoires in COVID-19. TCRdb keeps only in-frame clones here, not all; method: immunoSEQ multiplex PCR. The sample has a few hundred thousand clones, roughly 90% seen once. The sample was peripheral blood. The receptor set was obtained from a man aged 30 to 39 with acute or convalescent COVID-19.

The chain links TRBV6-6 to TRBJ2-3; TRBD2 matches 11 bases. The germline V gene has CDR1 MNHNY and CDR2 SVGAGI (reference sequence). The CDR3 spans 16 residues. V lost 4 bases, J lost 2 bases, and 5 bases stayed unmatched. In DNA, the CDR3 is TGTGCCAGCAGTTTGGGACTAGCGGATATCACAGATACGCAGTATTTT. Translation gives CASSLGLADITDTQYF.

The gene calls are TRBV5-4 and TRBJ2-5; TRBD1 agrees at 10 bases. J lost 0 bases, V lost 4 bases, and 6 bases had no gene match. This CDR3 is built from 16 residues. CDR1 and CDR2 from the germline V gene are SGHNT and YYREEE (reference sequence). The chain's CDR3 is CASSAGTGVYQETQYF. DNA for the CDR3: TGTGCCAGCAGCGCAGGGACAGGGGTGTACCAAGAGACCCAGTACTTC.

The V and J genes are TRBV30 and TRBJ2-1; TRBD2 matches 10 bases. Germline V gives CDR1 GTSNPN, CDR2 SVGIG (reference sequence). The CDR3 is made up of 14 amino acids. The V and J ends lost 7 bases and 8 bases, in that order; junction bases with no gene match: 11. The CDR3, as DNA: TGTGCCTCTAAAGCGGGAGGGCTGTTGGATGAGCAGTTCTTC. It codes for CASKAGGLLDEQFF.

This clone was counted once. This chain joins TRBV12-5 and TRBJ2-7, with a possible D match to TRBD1 (6 bases). V lost 4 bases and J lost 0, with 13 bases in between. Germline CDR1 reads LGHNT; CDR2 reads FRNRAP. The CDR3 has 15 residues. For the CDR3, the DNA is TGTGCTAGTGGTTGGACCGGGACAAGCTCCTACGAGCAGTACTTC. Translated, it gives CASGWTGTSSYEQYF.

This clone was observed once. The CDR3 DNA follows: TGTGCCACCGATGACAGGGGGTTTGAAAAACTGTTTTTT. It encodes CATDDRGFEKLFF. V usage is TRBV28 and J usage is TRBJ1-4; 9 positions agree with TRBD1. V lost 10 bases, J lost 7 bases, and 7 bases stayed unmatched. Germline-derived CDR1 and CDR2 are MDHEN and SYDVKM. The CDR3 extends over 13 amino acids.

The genes are TRBV29-1 and TRBJ2-3, with D perhaps matching TRBD1 (6 bases). The ends were cut back, 5 bases at V and 4 bases at J, with 22 bases in the middle. This CDR3 has 16 amino acids. Germline V gene sequence: CDR1 SQVTM, CDR2 ANQGSEA. This chain's CDR3 is CSVRDKGVGRADTQYF. DNA of the CDR3: TGCAGCGTTCGGGACAAGGGGGTAGGGCGCGCAGATACGCAGTATTTT.

This chain joins TRBV6-5 and TRBJ1-2; D is possibly TRBD1 (6 bases). Deletions cut 6 bases from V and 8 bases from J, with 16 bases between. The CDR3 sequence is 13 residues long. The V gene's germline CDR1 is MNHEY and CDR2 SVGAGI. CDR3 in DNA: TGTGCCAGCAGGAAAAGGGACATGGGAGGCTACACCTTC. This sequence encodes CASRKRDMGGYTF.

This clone has a handful of counts. The chain links TRBV12-5 to TRBJ1-3; 7 nucleotides match TRBD1. V lost 0 bases, J lost 3 bases, and 11 bases stayed unmatched. The CDR3 covers 18 residues. Germline V lookup: CDR1 LGHNT, CDR2 FRNRAP. The CDR3 DNA reads as TGTGCTAGTGGTTTGGTACGGTCCTGGACAGGTTATGGAAACACCATATATTTT. This sequence encodes CASGLVRSWTGYGNTIYF. Variable domain in full (rest from reference TRBV12-5 and TRBJ1-3): DARVTQTPRHKVTEMGQEVTMRCQPILGHNTVFWYRQTMMQGLELLAYFRNRAPLDDSGMPKDRFSAEMPDATLATLKIQPSEPRDSAVYFCASGLVRSWTGYGNTIYFGEGSWLTVV.

This rearrangement joins TRBV2 to TRBJ1-1; unclear D gene. This CDR3 has 15 residues. The germline V gene has CDR1 SNHLY and CDR2 FYNNEI. Between the trimmed V and J ends, which lost 7 bases and 0 bases, there was a span of 15 bases. In nucleotides, the CDR3 is TGTGCCAGCACGTCGCAAGGCAGGATGAACACTGAAGCTTTCTTT. Translated: CASTSQGRMNTEAFF.

The chain carries TRBV28 and TRBJ2-1; no firm D call. Germline V gene data show CDR1 as MDHEN and CDR2 as SYDVKM. This CDR3 comprises 17 residues. V lost 2 bases and J 1 base, leaving 15 bases between the germline ends. CDR3 region: CASSLIFAPESYNEQFF. CDR3 DNA sequence: TGTGCCAGCAGTTTAATATTCGCCCCCGAGTCCTACAATGAGCAGTTCTTC.

Concerning this clone: Within the sample, other DNA sequences also encode this same CDR3. J is TRBJ1-1 and V is TRBV5-5, with D hard to call. Looked up from germline, CDR1 is SGHKS and CDR2 is YYEKEE (reference sequence). Trimming took 0 bases from V and 2 from J, leaving 8 bases between them. The CDR3 has 14 residues. The CDR3 DNA follows: TGTGCCAGCAGCTTGGGGGCGAGCAACACTGAAGCTTTCTTT. Its translation: CASSLGASNTEAFF.

The chain recombines TRBV28 with TRBJ2-2; the match to TRBD1 covers 8 bases. Trimming at V came to 6 bases and at J to 7 bases, leaving 10 bases not matched to a gene. Germline CDR1 and CDR2: MDHEN and SYDVKM. The CDR3 contains 15 residues. CDR3 bases: TGTGCCAGCAGACTCCGGGACAGGTATTTCGGGGAGCTGTTTTTT. Translated: CASRLRDRYFGELFF.

The chain combines TRBV27 with TRBJ1-1; D is undetermined. From germline, CDR1 is MNHEY and CDR2 SMNVEV (reference sequence). V shed 3 bases and J shed 1 base, with 6 bases lying between them. The CDR3 sequence is 13 residues long. The CDR3 DNA follows: TGTGCCAGCAGTTTTCCCGGGAACACTGAAGCTTTCTTT. Its protein product is CASSFPGNTEAFF.

The count of this clone is one. The rearrangement uses TRBV19 and TRBJ2-1; 7 bases fit TRBD2. This CDR3 spans 17 amino acids. Germline assignment: CDR1 LNHDA and CDR2 SQIVND (reference sequence). V was pared by 7 bases and J by 0 bases, with 12 bases of the junction left unmatched. The CDR3 DNA reads as TGTGCCAGTACCCAGCGGGGAGCCCAGAGCTCCTACAATGAGCAGTTCTTC. This translates into CASTQRGAQSSYNEQFF. Full variable domain (rest looked up from reference TRBV19 and TRBJ2-1): DGGITQSPKYLFRKEGQNVTLSCEQNLNHDAMYWYRQDPGQGLRLIYYSQIVNDFQKGDIAEGYSVSREKKESFPLTVTSAQKNPTAFYLCASTQRGAQSSYNEQFFGPGTRLTVL.

In the case of this clone: Additional DNA sequences in this sample encode the identical CDR3. The genes are TRBV18 and TRBJ1-1; D ambiguous. The CDR3 length is 13 residues. The V and J ends lost 3 bases and 1 base respectively, with 6 bases between them. The germline V gene has CDR1 KGHSH and CDR2 LQKENI. CDR3 in amino acids: CASSPSGNTEAFF. The CDR3 nucleotides are TGTGCCAGCTCACCTTCCGGGAACACTGAAGCTTTCTTT.

The rearrangement uses TRBV27 and TRBJ1-1; TRBD1 matches at 10 bases. The V gene end was trimmed by 3 bases and the J gene end by 6 bases; junction bases not matched to a gene: 4. The CDR3 contains 14 residues. Per the germline V gene, CDR1 is MNHEY and CDR2 is SMNVEV (reference sequence). CDR3 in DNA: TGTGCCAGCAGTTTGGGACAGGGGTTTCCTGAAGCTTTCTTT. It specifies CASSLGQGFPEAFF.

V gene TRBV6-4 combines with J gene TRBJ2-7, with TRBD1 matching over 8 bases. J gave up 5 bases and V 3 bases, and 6 bases lay outside the gene matches. The CDR3 spans 14 residues. The V gene's germline CDR1 is MRHNA and CDR2 SNTAGT. CDR3 sequence: CASSDQDRENEQYF. As DNA, the CDR3 is TGTGCCAGCAGTGATCAGGACAGGGAAAACGAGCAGTACTTC.

The V gene is TRBV25-1, the J gene TRBJ1-1; 7 bases fit TRBD1. V lost 2 bases, J lost 1 base, and 4 bases stayed unmatched. The CDR3 spans 15 residues. CDR1 and CDR2 from the germline V gene are MGHDK and SYGVNS. The CDR3 spells CASSERQGPNTEAFF. The CDR3 DNA is TGTGCCAGCAGTGAACGACAGGGACCGAACACTGAAGCTTTCTTT. The complete variable domain, with remaining parts taken from reference TRBV25-1 and TRBJ1-1, reads EADIYQTPRYLVIGTGKKITLECSQTMGHDKMYWYQQDPGMELHLIHYSYGVNSTEKGDLSSESTVSRIRTEHFPLTLESARPSHTSQYLCASSERQGPNTEAFFGQGTRLTVV.